The 13 T cell receptor beta chains below come from one sample, sequenced in a study of memory CD4+ T cells and cytomegalovirus serostatus. The sort gate was single viable CD3+CD4+CD8-CD45RO+ cells for memory CD4+ T cells. The repertoire was sequenced with immunoSEQ multiplex PCR; TCRdb's copy has only in-frame clones and lacks some. This table holds 40,000 to 55,000 clones, approximately 80% found once. The sample was memory CD4+ T cells from blood. The receptors derive from an adult in good health and CMV-seronegative.

This chain connects TRBV28 to TRBJ1-1; 7 nucleotides agree with TRBD1. The CDR3 consists of 14 residues. CDR1 is MDHEN and CDR2 is SYDVKM in the germline V gene. After removal of 5 bases from V and 3 bases from J, the junction contained 6 bases not matched to a gene. CDR3 sequence (DNA): TGTGCCAGCAGTGGACAACAGGGGTACACTGAAGCTTTCTTT. Protein sequence: CASSGQQGYTEAFF.

V usage is TRBV28 and J usage is TRBJ1-1; D unclear. The germline CDR1 and CDR2 sequences are MDHEN and SYDVKM. The CDR3 spans 16 residues. The V end lost 3 bases, the J end lost 0 bases, and 14 bases lay between the germline ends. The CDR3 loop is CASSFLGIVMNTEAFF. The CDR3 DNA sequence: TGTGCCAGCAGTTTTTTAGGGATAGTTATGAACACTGAAGCTTTCTTT.

This CDR3 is CASSQDRLAGTYEQYF. The CDR3 coding sequence is TGTGCCAGCAGCCAAGATAGACTAGCGGGGACCTACGAGCAGTACTTC. The gene calls are TRBV4-2 and TRBJ2-7; 11 bases align to TRBD2. Germline CDR1 LGHNA, CDR2 YNFKEQ. The CDR3 loop spans 16 amino acids. After removal of 0 bases from V and 2 bases from J, the junction contained 3 bases not matched to a gene.

The rearrangement joins TRBV27 to TRBJ1-2; perhaps TRBD1 as D (6 bases). The CDR3 loop spans 14 amino acids. Per the germline V gene, CDR1 is MNHEY and CDR2 is SMNVEV (reference sequence). V lost 2 bases, J lost 1 base, and 8 bases lay in between. The chain's CDR3 is CASSLKGGNYGYTF. Here the CDR3 DNA reads TGTGCCAGCAGTTTAAAGGGGGGTAACTATGGCTACACCTTC.

This chain uses TRBV18 with TRBJ1-4; no firm D call. Germline V gene sequence: CDR1 KGHSH, CDR2 LQKENI. The CDR3 covers 15 residues. Trimming removed 2 bases from V and 5 bases from J, with 12 bases in between. The CDR3 DNA sequence: TGTGCCAGCTCACCAGTGGCCACGGGGAATGAAAAACTGTTTTTT. Translated, it gives CASSPVATGNEKLFF.

As DNA, the CDR3 is TGTGCCAGTAGTACCGGACTAGCCGGGGAGCTGTTTTTT. Translating gives CASSTGLAGELFF. This chain joins TRBV19 and TRBJ2-2; 7 bases agree with TRBD2. Germline assignment: CDR1 LNHDA and CDR2 SQIVND (reference sequence). The trim removed 4 bases at V and 6 bases at J, leaving 2 bases unmatched. This CDR3 has 13 amino acids. Based on the CDR3 plus reference TRBV19 and TRBJ2-2, the full variable domain is DGGITQSPKYLFRKEGQNVTLSCEQNLNHDAMYWYRQDPGQGLRLIYYSQIVNDFQKGDIAEGYSVSREKKESFPLTVTSAQKNPTAFYLCASSTGLAGELFFGEGSRLTVL.

This rearrangement joins TRBV27 to TRBJ1-6; D call uncertain. This CDR3 contains 17 residues. CDR1 is MNHEY, CDR2 SMNVEV, per germline (reference sequence). V was trimmed by 4 bases and J by 0 bases, leaving 13 bases between them. The CDR3 sequence: CASSWATRSSYNSPLHF. CDR3 sequence (DNA): TGTGCCAGCAGTTGGGCGACGCGAAGCTCCTATAATTCACCCCTCCACTTT.

CDR3 nucleotides: TGTGCCAGCAGCCCGACGTTGAGGACAGGGGGCACTGGGGCCAACGTCCTGACTTTC. As protein: CASSPTLRTGGTGANVLTF. The chain recombines TRBV7-8 with TRBJ2-6; TRBD1 matches at 11 bases. V shed 5 bases, J shed 2 bases, and the junction held 11 bases outside the gene matches. Germline V gene data show CDR1 as SGHVS and CDR2 as FQNEAQ. The CDR3 is 19 amino acids.

This clone was observed a single time. V and J are TRBV11-2 and TRBJ2-7; possible D gene TRBD2, 5 bases. This CDR3 is built from 17 residues. Germline V lookup: CDR1 SGHAT, CDR2 FQNNGV. Trimming stripped 5 bases from V and 3 bases from J, with 23 bases between. CDR3 in amino acids: CASSRSGVWNSGYEQYF. CDR3 sequence (DNA): TGTGCCAGCAGCCGTTCCGGGGTCTGGAACTCGGGCTACGAGCAGTACTTC.

The chain has TRBV11-2 and TRBJ2-6; the match to TRBD1 covers 8 bases. V was pared by 5 bases and J by 0 bases, with 12 bases of the junction left unmatched. CDR3 length: 19 residues. Germline V gene data show CDR1 as SGHAT and CDR2 as FQNNGV. DNA for the CDR3: TGTGCCAGCAGCACTGACAGGGGCGCCCTGTTCTCTGGGGCCAACGTCCTGACTTTC. This codes for CASSTDRGALFSGANVLTF.

About this clone itself: Just one base apart from a much larger clone, this may be a read error. The chain couples TRBV11-3 to TRBJ2-2; D is undetermined. This CDR3 has 13 amino acids. Trimming took off 3 bases at V and 3 bases at J, with 5 bases between the two ends. Germline assignment: CDR1 SGHNT and CDR2 YENEEA. CDR3 residues: CASSLFDTGELFF. The DNA of the CDR3 is TGTGCCAGCAGCTTGTTCGACACCGGGGAGCTGTTTTTT.

V is TRBV15 and J is TRBJ1-1; 8 bases are a match to TRBD1. Germline values: CDR1 LNHNV, CDR2 YYDKDF (reference sequence). The CDR3 runs 17 residues. Unmatched junction bases numbered 8, after V lost 2 bases and J lost 0 bases. This CDR3 reads CATSRKQGGILNTEAFF. The CDR3 DNA follows: TGTGCCACCAGCAGAAAACAGGGGGGGATACTGAACACTGAAGCTTTCTTT. The variable domain in full, with the rest retrieved from reference TRBV15 and TRBJ1-1, is DAMVIQNPRYQVTQFGKPVTLSCSQTLNHNVMYWYQQKSSQAPKLLFHYYDKDFNNEADTPDNFQSRRPNTSFCFLDIRSPGLGDTAMYLCATSRKQGGILNTEAFFGQGTRLTVV.

This sequence joins TRBV4-3 and TRBJ1-2; 7 nucleotides align to TRBD1. The CDR3 has 15 residues. Germline trimming cut 3 bases from V and 5 bases from J; bases unmatched to any gene: 9. CDR1 is LGHNA and CDR2 is YSLEER in the germline V gene. CDR3 DNA: TGCGCCAGCAGCCACATTGGGACAGAAGTTTATGGCTACACCTTC. It codes for CASSHIGTEVYGYTF.